The text below deals with one TCR beta chain. Assay: immunoSEQ multiplex PCR; the TCRdb copy retains only in-frame clones and omits some. The sample contains 140,000 or so clones, 93% of which appear only once. This record belongs to a study of T cell responses to AZD1222 COVID-19 vaccine. Germline V gene lookup returns CDR1 SGHTA and CDR2 FQGTGA. The CDR3 length is 18 residues. V lost 4 bases, J lost 1 base, and 10 bases stayed unmatched. Sequences were derived from peripheral blood, sampled after recovery from COVID-19. The sequence was collected from an adult who had recovered from COVID-19. The genes are TRBV7-3 and TRBJ2-3; 11 bases are a match to TRBD2. CDR3 residues: CASSYIAGGLLCTDTQYF. The CDR3 region has the DNA TGTGCCAGCAGCTACATAGCGGGAGGGCTCCTATGCACAGATACGCAGTATTTT. The full variable domain, its missing parts supplied by reference TRBV7-3 and TRBJ2-3, is GAGVSQTPSNKVTEKGKYVELRCDPISGHTALYWYRQSLGQGPEFLIYFQGTGAADDSGLPNDRFFAVRPEGSVSTLKIQRTERGDSAVYLCASSYIAGGLLCTDTQYFGPGTRLTVL.